This T cell receptor (beta chain) emerged from a study of naive and memory T cell subsets. Overall study results and limits: Clonotypes are single alpha or beta chains, not paired receptors. Naive repertoires, especially CD8, held a few larger clonotypes, possibly memory cells re-expressing CD45RA.

With regard to this clonotype: Its matching antigen is unknown.

V was trimmed by 5 bases and J by 7 bases, leaving 14 bases between them. CDR3 length: 13 residues. CDR1 and CDR2 (germline): MDHEN, SYDVKM. The beta constant-region primer was an equimolar mix of two oligonucleotides covering TRBC1 and TRBC2. The ligated cDNA underwent four PCR rounds using SP2 and nested alpha and beta constant-region primers. An oligonucleotide with the SP2 primer and a 12-nucleotide UMI was ligated to the cDNA 3' end. One entry per CDR3 protein results from TCRdb running MiXCR on the UMI-ligation and nested PCR reads. The sample lists over 110,000 distinct CDR3 sequences; approximately 21% were seen once. From the second PCR step, alpha and beta chains were amplified apart. Four subsets defined by CD45RA and CD27 were sorted after CD3, CD4, CD8 and live/dead staining.

The material sequenced was naive CD8+ T cells from blood. The chain uses TRBV28 and TRBJ1-2, with D tentatively TRBD1 (5 bases). This clonotype was sampled from a human donor in good health. CDR3 loop: CASSPLHGTGYTF. In DNA form, the CDR3 reads TGTGCCAGCAGTCCGCTTCATGGGACTGGCTACACCTTC.